The present entry profiles one T cell receptor beta chain with its context. The sample comes from a study of blood T cell repertoires in COVID-19. Study-wide context: The origin of the acute and convalescent COVID-19 samples was the United States, Italy and Spain. The analysed material was cDNA or gDNA that came from T cells, B-cell-depleted T cells, or PBMCs.

In the original processing: It was from reference gene primer amplification that nucleated cell counts were estimated. Sequencing was performed with immunoSEQ multiplex PCR; in TCRdb, only in-frame clones are kept and a portion is missing. D and trimming come from the DNA, and the V and J calls and clone size come from that table. The repertoire includes just over 150,000 clones, just under 85% of them detected once, and around a fifth sits in the top ten. V was pared by 7 bases and J by 12 bases, with 12 bases of the junction left unmatched. Germline assignment: CDR1 LNHDA and CDR2 SQIVND (reference sequence). This CDR3 has 13 amino acids.

The chain has TRBV19 and TRBJ1-2, with 9 nucleotides matching TRBD1. The sample was peripheral blood. The sequence was collected from a woman at least 80 years old with acute or convalescent COVID-19. CDR3 nucleotide sequence: TGTGCCAGTACCCCCGGGACAGGGTTTTTCCACACCTTC. It is translated as CASTPGTGFFHTF.